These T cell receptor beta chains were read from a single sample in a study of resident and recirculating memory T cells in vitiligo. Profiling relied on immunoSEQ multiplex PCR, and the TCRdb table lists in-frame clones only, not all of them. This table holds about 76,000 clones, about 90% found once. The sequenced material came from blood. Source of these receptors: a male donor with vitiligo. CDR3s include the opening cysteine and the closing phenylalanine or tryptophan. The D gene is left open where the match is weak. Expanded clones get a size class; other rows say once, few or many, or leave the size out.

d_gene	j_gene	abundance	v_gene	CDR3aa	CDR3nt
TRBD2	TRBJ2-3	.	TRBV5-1	CASSPGTSGSGADTQYF	TGCGCCAGCAGCCCGGGGACTAGCGGGAGTGGAGCAGATACGCAGTATTTT
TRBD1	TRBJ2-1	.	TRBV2	CASTGQGVWDEQFF	TGTGCCAGCACAGGACAGGGGGTCTGGGATGAGCAGTTCTTC
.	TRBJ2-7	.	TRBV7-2	CASSLVSGAGGEQYF	TGTGCCAGCAGCTTAGTTAGCGGGGCAGGGGGAGAGCAGTACTTC
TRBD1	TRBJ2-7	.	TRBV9	CASSVGGQGSYEQYF	TGTGCCAGCAGCGTAGGTGGACAGGGGTCCTACGAGCAGTACTTC
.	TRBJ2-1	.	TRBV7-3	CASSLTRLDEQFF	TGTGCCAGCAGCTTAACTAGACTTGATGAGCAGTTCTTC
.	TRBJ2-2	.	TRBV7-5	CVRSLGGQGAGTGELFF	TGTGTCAGAAGCTTAGGAGGGCAGGGGGCGGGCACCGGGGAGCTGTTTTTT
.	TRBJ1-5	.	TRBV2	CASSDRIQPQHF	TGTGCCAGCAGTGACAGGATTCAGCCCCAGCATTTT
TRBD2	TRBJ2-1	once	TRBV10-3	CAISERGREGGNEQFF	TGTGCCATCAGTGAGCGAGGGCGGGAGGGGGGCAATGAGCAGTTCTTC
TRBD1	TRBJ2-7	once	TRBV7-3	CASSFFGQEQYF	TGTGCCAGCAGCTTTTTTGGACAGGAACAGTACTTC
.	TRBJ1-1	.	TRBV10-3	CAISSDGGTEAFF	TGTGCCATCAGTTCGGACGGGGGCACTGAAGCTTTCTTT
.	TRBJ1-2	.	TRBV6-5	CASRPGANYGYTF	TGTGCCAGCAGGCCGGGGGCTAACTATGGCTACACCTTC
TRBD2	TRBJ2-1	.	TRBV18	CASSPLAGSSYNEQFF	TGTGCCAGCTCACCGCTAGCGGGGAGCTCCTACAATGAGCAGTTCTTC
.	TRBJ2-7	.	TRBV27	CASSLFAVHGDEQYF	TGTGCCAGCAGTTTATTCGCGGTCCATGGCGACGAGCAGTACTTC
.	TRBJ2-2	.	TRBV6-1	CASSLYTGELFF	TGTGCCAGCAGTTTATACACCGGGGAGCTGTTTTTT
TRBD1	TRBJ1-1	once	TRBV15	CASGQIIRAFF	TGTGCTTCGGGACAGATAATCCGAGCTTTCTTT
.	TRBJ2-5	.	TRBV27	CASSSGGETQYF	TGTGCCAGCAGTAGTGGAGGAGAGACCCAGTACTTC
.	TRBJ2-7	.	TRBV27	CASSPSSGATSYEQYF	TGTGCCAGCAGTCCCTCGAGCGGAGCAACCTCCTACGAGCAGTACTTC
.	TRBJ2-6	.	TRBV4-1	CASSLPSRRISGANVLTF	TGCGCCAGCAGCCTCCCCTCTAGGAGGATCTCTGGGGCCAACGTCCTGACTTTC
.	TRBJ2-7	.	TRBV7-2	CASSLSGVYEQYF	TGTGCCAGCAGCCTCTCGGGGGTCTACGAGCAGTACTTC
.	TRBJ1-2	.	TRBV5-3	CARSSFSLYYGYTF	TGTGCCAGAAGCTCCTTCTCCCTCTACTATGGCTACACCTTC
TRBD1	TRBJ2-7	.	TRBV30	CACLMGQGLNREQYF	TGTGCCTGCCTTATGGGACAGGGGTTGAATCGCGAGCAGTACTTC
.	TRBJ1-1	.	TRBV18	CASSPPSAGNTEAFF	TGTGCCAGCTCACCACCCTCGGCGGGGAACACTGAAGCTTTCTTT
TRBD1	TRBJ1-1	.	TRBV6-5	CASNRGGNTEAFF	TGTGCCAGCAACAGGGGCGGGAACACTGAAGCTTTCTTT
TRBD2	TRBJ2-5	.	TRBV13	CASSPREASGRPLYQETQYF	TGTGCCAGCAGCCCCAGAGAGGCCAGCGGGAGGCCCTTGTACCAAGAGACCCAGTACTTC
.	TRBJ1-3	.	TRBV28	CASTTPRFSGNTIYF	TGTGCCAGCACCACCCCGAGGTTCTCTGGAAACACCATATATTTT
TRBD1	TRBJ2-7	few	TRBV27	CASSPGQVYEQYF	TGTGCCAGCAGTCCGGGACAGGTCTACGAGCAGTACTTC
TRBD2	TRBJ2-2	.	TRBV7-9	CASSPVGGITGELFF	TGTGCCAGCAGCCCGGTGGGAGGGATCACCGGGGAGCTGTTTTTT
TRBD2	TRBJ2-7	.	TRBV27	CASSGLATAYEQYF	TGTGCCAGCAGTGGACTAGCGACAGCCTACGAGCAGTACTTC
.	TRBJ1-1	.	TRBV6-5	CASSYPREAGVTEAFF	TGTGCCAGCAGTTACCCAAGAGAGGCGGGGGTCACTGAAGCTTTCTTT
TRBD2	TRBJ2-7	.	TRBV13	CASSLDIPPLTSGSIYEQYF	TGTGCCAGCAGCTTAGATATCCCCCCACTTACTAGCGGGAGCATCTACGAGCAGTACTTC
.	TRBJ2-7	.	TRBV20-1	CSARTNEQYF	TGCAGTGCTAGGACTAACGAGCAGTACTTC
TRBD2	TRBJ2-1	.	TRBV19	CASSGLAGGNEQFF	TGTGCCAGTAGCGGACTAGCGGGTGGGAATGAGCAGTTCTTC
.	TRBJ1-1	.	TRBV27	CASSLRGATEAFF	TGTGCCAGCAGTCTCCGGGGGGCCACTGAAGCTTTCTTT
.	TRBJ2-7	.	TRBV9	CASSVFERDEQYF	TGTGCCAGCAGCGTATTCGAGAGGGACGAGCAGTACTTC
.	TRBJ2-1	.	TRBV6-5	CASSYPSGEQFF	TGTGCCAGCAGTTATCCCTCGGGTGAGCAGTTCTTC
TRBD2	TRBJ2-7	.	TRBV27	CASSISGRPYEQYF	TGTGCCAGCAGTATCAGCGGGAGGCCCTACGAGCAGTACTTC
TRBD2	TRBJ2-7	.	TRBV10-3	CAIRRGGLAGESGPSEQYF	TGTGCCATCAGGAGGGGGGGACTAGCGGGAGAAAGCGGTCCCTCCGAGCAGTACTTC
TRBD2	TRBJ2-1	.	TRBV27	CASKAGGHNEQFF	TGTGCCAGCAAGGCGGGGGGGCACAATGAGCAGTTCTTC
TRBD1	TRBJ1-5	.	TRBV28	CASYRGGGEGNQPQHF	TGTGCCAGTTATCGCGGAGGGGGCGAAGGCAATCAGCCCCAGCATTTT
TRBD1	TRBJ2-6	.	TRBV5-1	CASSLSGTGVSGANVLTF	TGCGCCAGCAGCTTGTCCGGGACAGGGGTCTCTGGGGCCAACGTCCTGACTTTC
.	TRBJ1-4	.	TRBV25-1	CASSEGGSTNEKLFF	TGTGCCAGCAGTGAAGGAGGGTCAACTAATGAAAAACTGTTTTTT
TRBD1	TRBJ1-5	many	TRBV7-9	CASSPPTGGSQPQHF	TGTGCCAGCAGCCCCCCGACAGGGGGCTCTCAGCCCCAGCATTTT